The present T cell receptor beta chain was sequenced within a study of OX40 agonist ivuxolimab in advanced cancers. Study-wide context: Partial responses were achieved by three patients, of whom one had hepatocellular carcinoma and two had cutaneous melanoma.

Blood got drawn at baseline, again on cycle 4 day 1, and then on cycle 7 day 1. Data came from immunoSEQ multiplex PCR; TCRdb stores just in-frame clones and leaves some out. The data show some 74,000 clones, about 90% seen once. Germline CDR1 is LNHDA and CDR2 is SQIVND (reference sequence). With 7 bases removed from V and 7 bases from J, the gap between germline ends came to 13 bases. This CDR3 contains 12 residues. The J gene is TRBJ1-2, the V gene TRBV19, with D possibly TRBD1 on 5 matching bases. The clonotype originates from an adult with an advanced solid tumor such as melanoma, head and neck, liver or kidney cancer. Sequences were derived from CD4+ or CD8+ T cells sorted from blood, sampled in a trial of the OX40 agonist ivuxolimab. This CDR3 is CASTRGVSGYTF. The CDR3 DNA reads TGTGCCAGTACTCGAGGGGTTAGTGGCTACACCTTC. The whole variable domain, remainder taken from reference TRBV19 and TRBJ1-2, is DGGITQSPKYLFRKEGQNVTLSCEQNLNHDAMYWYRQDPGQGLRLIYYSQIVNDFQKGDIAEGYSVSREKKESFPLTVTSAQKNPTAFYLCASTRGVSGYTFGSGTRLTVV.